The clone carrying this T cell receptor (beta chain) was picked up one time. The antigen is not known. The germline CDR1 and CDR2 sequences are KGHSH and LQKENI. The CDR3 sequence is 17 residues long. The ends were cut back, 3 bases at V and 0 bases at J, with 14 bases in the middle. These data come from a study of T cell responses to AZD1222 COVID-19 vaccine. Findings and caveats of the study: Repertoire collection took place solely once the T cell response had peaked. CD4 TCRs associated with vaccination spanned spike, dominating at 160-218 and 743-854. Most donors were white British, females outnumbered males, and clonal diversity was possibly underestimated.

Using immunoSEQ multiplex PCR, the repertoire was profiled, and TCRdb retains in-frame clones only, with some absent. The sample carries 120,000 to 150,000 clones, approximately 89% recorded once. Analyses pooled second doses at about 4 or about 12 weeks. The sequence was collected from an adult who received the AZD1222 COVID-19 vaccine. J is TRBJ1-4 and V is TRBV18; D is unresolved. The sequencing here drew on peripheral blood, taken 28 days after the second AZD1222 dose. The CDR3 spells CASSPYESVTTNEKLFF. The CDR3 DNA reads as TGTGCCAGCTCACCCTACGAATCGGTCACAACTAATGAAAAACTGTTTTTT. Full variable domain (outside the CDR3, taken from reference TRBV18 and TRBJ1-4): NAGVMQNPRHLVRRRGQEARLRCSPMKGHSHVYWYRQLPEEGLKFMVYLQKENIIDESGMPKERFSAEFPKEGPSILRIQQVVRGDSAAYFCASSPYESVTTNEKLFFGSGTQLSVL.